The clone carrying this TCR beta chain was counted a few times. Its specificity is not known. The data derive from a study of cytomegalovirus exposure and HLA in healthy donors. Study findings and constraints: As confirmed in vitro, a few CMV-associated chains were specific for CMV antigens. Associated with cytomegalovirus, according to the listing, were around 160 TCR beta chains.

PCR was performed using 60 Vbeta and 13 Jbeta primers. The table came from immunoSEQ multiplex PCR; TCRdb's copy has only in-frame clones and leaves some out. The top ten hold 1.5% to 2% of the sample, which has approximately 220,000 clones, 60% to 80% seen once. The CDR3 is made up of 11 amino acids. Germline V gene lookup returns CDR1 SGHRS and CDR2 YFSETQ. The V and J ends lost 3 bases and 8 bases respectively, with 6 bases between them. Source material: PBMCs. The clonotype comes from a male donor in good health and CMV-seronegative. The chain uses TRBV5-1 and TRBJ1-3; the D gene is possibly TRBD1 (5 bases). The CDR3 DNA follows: TGCGCCAGCAGCTCGGGGGACACCATATATTTT. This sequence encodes CASSSGDTIYF. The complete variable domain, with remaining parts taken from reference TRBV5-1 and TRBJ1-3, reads KAGVTQTPRYLIKTRGQQVTLSCSPISGHRSVSWYQQTPGQGLQFLFEYFSETQRNKGNFPGRFSGRQFSNSRSEMNVSTLELGDSALYLCASSSGDTIYFGEGSWLTVV.